Presented here are 16 T cell receptor beta chains from one specimen sequenced in a study of T cells in Graves' hyperthyroidism and ophthalmopathy (dated by TCRdb to the late 2010s). Library construction relied on multiplex PCR. Sequenced using an Illumina HiSeq 2000. Amplification of TCR beta CDR3 regions was carried out from RNA transcripts. The first round of RT-PCR for the TCR CDR3 was performed with the HTBI primer set and the Qiagen OneStep RT-PCR kit. TCRdb applied fastp at Q25 and MiXCR to the public reads, then kept only in-frame beta chains. Merged by CDR3 protein, the rows form single entries marked with the most common genes and DNA. Recorded for this sample are nearly 600,000 distinct CDR3 sequences; over 12% of them occurred a single time. Of the sample, about 7% falls within the top ten clones. Specimen: blood. The receptors shown here come from a young woman with Graves' ophthalmopathy.

In this sample, this clonotype turned up many times. This rearrangement joins TRBV2 to TRBJ1-1, with no clear D. Germline assignment: CDR1 SNHLY and CDR2 FYNNEI. The CDR3 has 13 amino acids. V lost 3 bases and J lost 0, with 5 bases in between. Written as DNA, the CDR3 is TGTGCCAGCAGTGACCGAGTGAACACTGAAGCTTTCTTT. Protein sequence: CASSDRVNTEAFF. The variable domain in full, with the rest retrieved from reference TRBV2 and TRBJ1-1, is EPEVTQTPSHQVTQMGQEVILRCVPISNHLYFYWYRQILGQKVEFLVSFYNNEISEKSEIFDDQFSVERPDGSNFTLKIRSTKLEDSAMYFCASSDRVNTEAFFGQGTRLTVV.

This clonotype showed up just a few times. The chain joins TRBV14 to TRBJ2-7; D might be TRBD1 (5 bases). V gave up 4 bases and J gave up 2 bases, with 18 bases separating them. The CDR3 extends over 16 amino acids. Germline CDR1 and CDR2: SGHDN and FVKESK. For the CDR3, the DNA is TGTGCCAGCAGCCGACAGCACGGTAGCCGAACCTACGAGCAGTACTTC. Translation: CASSRQHGSRTYEQYF.

Comment on this clonotype: A much larger clone lies a single base off, so this may be a read error. CDR3 sequence: CASSLARRAWNDYTF. The CDR3 nucleotides are TGTGCCAGCAGTTTAGCGCGGAGGGCGTGGAACGACTACACCTTC. The V gene is TRBV12-3 or TRBV12-4, the J gene TRBJ1-2; D gene ambiguous. The length of the CDR3 is 15 residues. The ends were cut back, 0 bases at V and 10 bases at J, with 18 bases in the middle.

This clonotype was recorded many times. V usage is TRBV28 and J usage is TRBJ2-7; TRBD2 aligns across 7 bases. Germline V lookup: CDR1 MDHEN, CDR2 SYDVKM. The J segment lost 2 bases and the V segment lost 5 bases, leaving 15 bases of the junction unmatched. CDR3 length: 17 residues. The CDR3 here is CASSQTRLATRPYEQYF. Here the CDR3 DNA reads TGTGCCAGCAGTCAAACCAGACTAGCCACTAGACCCTACGAGCAGTACTTC.

This clonotype was detected a few times. This sequence joins TRBV4-1 and TRBJ2-1, with 11 bases identical to TRBD2. J was trimmed by 1 base and V by 4 bases; bases with no gene match: 15. Germline V CDR1 and CDR2: MGHRA, YSYEKL. The CDR3 has 20 amino acids. CDR3 loop: CASSRDPPTSGSTSYNEQFF. The CDR3, as DNA: TGCGCCAGCAGCCGAGATCCCCCCACTAGCGGGAGTACGTCCTACAATGAGCAGTTCTTC.

This clonotype was seen at least ten times. This chain connects TRBV27 to TRBJ2-1, with no clear D. V lost 5 bases to trimming and J lost 9 bases, with 17 bases between them. The length of the CDR3 is 14 residues. The V gene's germline CDR1 is MNHEY and CDR2 SMNVEV (reference sequence). CDR3 in DNA: TGTGCCAGCAGTCCACGAGAGGCCTCCCCTGAGCAGTTCTTC. As protein: CASSPREASPEQFF.

The V gene is TRBV7-9, the J gene TRBJ2-4; 7 nucleotides line up with TRBD2. CDR1 and CDR2 from the germline V gene are SEHNR and FQNEAQ (reference sequence). Unmatched junction bases numbered 11, after V lost 3 bases and J lost 12 bases. The CDR3 is 14 amino acids. The CDR3 sequence: CASSLSLAESYQYF. The CDR3, as DNA: TGTGCCAGCAGCTTGAGTCTAGCGGAGAGTTATCAGTACTTC.

The table lists this clonotype with many counts. The chain uses TRBV19 and TRBJ2-1; D may be TRBD2 (5 bases). This CDR3 comprises 19 residues. The V and J ends lost 6 bases and 4 bases respectively, with 28 bases between them. Germline loops: CDR1 LNHDA, CDR2 SQIVND (reference sequence). CDR3: CASSQVLRTLGFGYNEQFF. In nucleotides, the CDR3 is TGTGCCAGTAGCCAAGTATTGAGGACTCTGGGATTTGGATACAATGAGCAGTTCTTC.

This clonotype has at least ten counts. This rearrangement joins TRBV7-3 to TRBJ2-1, with 7 positions matching TRBD2. J lost 8 bases, V lost 0 bases, and 7 bases had no gene match. This CDR3 is 15 amino acids long. The germline V gene encodes CDR1 SGHTA and CDR2 FQGTGA. The CDR3: CASSLTGGKVDEQFF. CDR3 nucleotide sequence: TGTGCCAGCAGCTTAACGGGAGGGAAGGTGGATGAGCAGTTCTTC.

The table lists this clonotype with many counts. This chain links TRBV18 with TRBJ2-5; D not resolved. Trimming shortened V by 4 bases and J by 0 bases, and 6 bases separated the two germline ends. In germline, CDR1 is KGHSH, CDR2 LQKENI. The CDR3 extends over 13 amino acids. The CDR3 nucleotides are TGTGCCAGCTCACACGACGACCAAGAGACCCAGTACTTC. It encodes CASSHDDQETQYF.

The gene calls are TRBV20-1 and TRBJ1-1; 11 bases are a match to TRBD1. Germline-derived CDR1 and CDR2 are DFQATT and SNEGSKA (reference sequence). CDR3 length: 16 residues. V dropped 6 bases and J dropped 1; count of bases not matched to a gene: 10. The CDR3 DNA is TGCAGTGCCCCTGATCCGGGACAGGGGGGGAACACTGAAGCTTTCTTT. As protein: CSAPDPGQGGNTEAFF.

V is TRBV7-9 and J is TRBJ1-1, with a tentative D call TRBD1 (5 bases). V lost 4 bases and J 4 bases, leaving 16 bases between the germline ends. This CDR3 is 15 amino acids long. Per the germline V gene, CDR1 is SEHNR and CDR2 is FQNEAQ (reference sequence). The CDR3 DNA sequence: TGTGCCAGCAGCTCCCGACAGAGCGGGAGCACTGAAGCTTTCTTT. As protein: CASSSRQSGSTEAFF.

The J gene is TRBJ2-7, the V gene TRBV7-2; D is unclear. Trimming pared 4 bases from V and 2 bases from J, leaving 9 bases between. Germline V lookup: CDR1 SGHTA, CDR2 FQGNSA. The CDR3 contains 13 residues. The CDR3 coding sequence is TGTGCCAGCAGCTCCGACACGGCCTACGAGCAGTACTTC. Translating it yields CASSSDTAYEQYF.

This clonotype has ten or more counts. This chain joins TRBV7-9 and TRBJ2-7; either TRBD1 or TRBD2 may fit D (6 bases each). Trimming left V 3 bases short and J 2 bases short, with 8 bases between. There are 13 residues in the CDR3. CDR1 SEHNR and CDR2 FQNEAQ come from the germline V gene (reference sequence). The CDR3 spells CASSFGGPYEQYF. The CDR3 coding sequence is TGTGCCAGCAGCTTCGGGGGCCCCTACGAGCAGTACTTC.

Concerning this clonotype: This clone may be a read error of a much larger clone one base away. This chain connects TRBV30 to TRBJ2-1, with D uncertain. The CDR3 loop spans 10 amino acids. Germline V lookup: CDR1 GTSNPN, CDR2 SVGIG (reference sequence). Trimming shortened V by 6 bases and J by 6 bases, and 6 bases separated the two germline ends. This CDR3 is CACRINEQFF. The CDR3 nucleotides read TGTGCCTGCCGCATCAATGAGCAGTTCTTC.

This clonotype came up many times. The rearrangement uses TRBV7-8 and TRBJ2-3; D is perhaps TRBD2 (6 bases). CDR3 size: 16 residues. The germline V gene encodes CDR1 SGHVS and CDR2 FQNEAQ. V lost 5 bases to trimming and J lost 0 bases, with 15 bases between them. The CDR3 nucleotides are TGTGCCAGCAGCCCCCTCGACGCGGGGAGCACAGATACGCAGTATTTT. Protein: CASSPLDAGSTDTQYF.